The 3 T cell receptor beta chains below all came from one sample that was sequenced in a study of OX40 agonist ivuxolimab in advanced cancers. Clones were read by immunoSEQ multiplex PCR, and TCRdb kept only the in-frame ones, dropping some. The table includes tens of thousands of clones, about 87% detected once. The sequencing used CD4+ or CD8+ T cells sorted from blood, collected in a trial of the OX40 agonist ivuxolimab. All receptors come from an adult with an advanced solid tumor such as melanoma, head and neck, liver or kidney cancer.

This rearrangement joins TRBV29-1 to TRBJ1-1, with D possibly being TRBD1 (5 bases). The length of the CDR3 is 13 residues. Germline V CDR1 and CDR2: SQVTM, ANQGSEA. V was cut by 7 bases and J by 0 bases, with 12 bases left in between. The CDR3 region has the DNA TGCAGCGGGAGGACAAGGATGAACACTGAAGCTTTCTTT. It specifies CSGRTRMNTEAFF.

V and J are TRBV13 and TRBJ2-3; D is unresolved. This CDR3 region has 14 residues. The V end was cut by 3 bases, the J end by 3 bases, with 10 bases between. From germline, CDR1 is PRHDT and CDR2 FYEKMQ (reference sequence). CDR3 coding DNA: TGTGCCAGCAGCTTCGGCAGAATAACAGATACGCAGTATTTT. Translating gives CASSFGRITDTQYF.

This clone appeared a single time. The J gene is TRBJ2-6, the V gene TRBV18, with 11 bases aligning to TRBD2. Germline V gives CDR1 KGHSH, CDR2 LQKENI. The CDR3 length is 17 residues. V lost 5 bases and J lost 1; bases outside the gene matches: 4. The CDR3 DNA reads as TGTGCCAGCTCATTACTAGCGGGAGTGTCTGGGGCCAACGTCCTGACTTTC. Amino acids: CASSLLAGVSGANVLTF.